This TCR beta chain was retrieved from a study of monozygotic twins with inflammatory bowel disease. General study results and limits: The sharing of clonotypes with others was lower in IBD patients than in healthy twins, especially with disease activity.

This CDR3 has 14 residues. Germline V gives CDR1 DFQATT, CDR2 SNEGSKA (reference sequence). Reanalyzing the 5' RACE reads, TCRdb keeps one entry per CDR3 protein, without DNA. Its listing shows fewer than 450,000 distinct CDR3 sequences. A note on this clonotype: Its antigen is not known.

This receptor was identified in a human donor with ulcerative colitis or Crohn's disease, or a healthy co-twin of an affected twin (not recorded which). This chain links TRBV20-1 with TRBJ2-3; the TCRdb D gene call, TRBD2, has no DNA to confirm it. Sample: blood. CDR3 in amino acids: CSARDWEGTDTQYF.